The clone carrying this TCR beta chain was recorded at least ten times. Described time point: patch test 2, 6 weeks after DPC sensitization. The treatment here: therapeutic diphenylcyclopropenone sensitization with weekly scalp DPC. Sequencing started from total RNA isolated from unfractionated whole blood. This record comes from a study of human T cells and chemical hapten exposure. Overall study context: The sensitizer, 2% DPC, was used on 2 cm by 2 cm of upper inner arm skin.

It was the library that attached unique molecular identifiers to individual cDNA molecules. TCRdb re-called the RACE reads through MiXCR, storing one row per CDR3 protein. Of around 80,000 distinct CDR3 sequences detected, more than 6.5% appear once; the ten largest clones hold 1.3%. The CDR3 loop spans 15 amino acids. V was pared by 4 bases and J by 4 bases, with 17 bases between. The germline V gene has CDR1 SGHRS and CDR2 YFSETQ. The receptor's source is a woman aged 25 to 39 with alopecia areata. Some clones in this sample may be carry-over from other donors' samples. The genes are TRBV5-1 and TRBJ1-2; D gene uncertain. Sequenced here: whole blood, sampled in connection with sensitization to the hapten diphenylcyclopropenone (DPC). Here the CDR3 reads CASSTEFPTTYGYTF. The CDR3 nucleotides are TGCGCCAGCAGCACGGAATTTCCGACAACCTATGGCTACACCTTC.